A selection of T cell receptor beta chains follows, all from one sample in a study of shared clonotypes between healthy human individuals. Profiled with immunoSEQ multiplex PCR; TCRdb holds only in-frame clones, not every one. The sample has fewer than 1.8 million clones, 98% seen once. The sequencing input was naive CD4+ T cells sorted from blood. All receptors derive from a man younger than 45 in good health. The CDR3 runs from the conserved cysteine through the conserved F or W. The D gene is left open where the match is weak. A row's size may be missing; if present it is once, few, many or a size class.

.	TRBV5-1	.	TRBJ2-1	TGCGCCAGCAGCTTGGGTGACTTCTACAATGAGCAGTTCTTC	CASSLGDFYNEQFF
TRBD1	TRBV6-1	.	TRBJ1-4	TGTGCCAGCAGCAGGACAGGGTATTACGAAAAACTGTTTTTT	CASSRTGYYEKLFF
.	TRBV10-1	.	TRBJ2-7	TGCGCCAGCAGCGGCCCGGGCCGGGAGACCTGGGGGCAGTACTTC	CASSGPGRETWGQYF
.	TRBV5-1	.	TRBJ2-7	TGCGCCAGCAGCCCTCTGGGGGGACACTACGAGCAGTACTTC	CASSPLGGHYEQYF
.	TRBV6-6	.	TRBJ1-5	TGTGCCAGCAGTTACTTGCGGGGGGACCATCAGCCCCAGCATTTT	CASSYLRGDHQPQHF
.	TRBV15	once	TRBJ1-5	TGTGCCACCAGCAGAGAGGTAGTCGGGGACCCCGCGGGACCCCAGCATTTT	CATSREVVGDPAGPQHF
TRBD1	TRBV20-1	once	TRBJ1-5	TGCAGTGCAACAGGGGATCAGCCCCAGCATTTT	CSATGDQPQHF
.	TRBV11-2	.	TRBJ2-1	TGTGCCAGCAGTTCAACATCCGTCCTTGAGCAGTTCTTC	CASSSTSVLEQFF
.	TRBV29-1	once	TRBJ2-1	TGCAGCGTAGGACACCAGAGCTCCTACAATGAGCAGTTCTTC	CSVGHQSSYNEQFF
.	TRBV27	.	TRBJ1-3	TGTGCCAGCAGCCCCCCGGGCAGCTCTGGAAACACCATATATTTT	CASSPPGSSGNTIYF
.	TRBV15	.	TRBJ2-1	TGTGCCACCAGCAGAGAGCTAGGGGGAGAGCAGTTCTTC	CATSRELGGEQFF
.	TRBV19	.	TRBJ2-7	TGTGCCAGTAGTAACTTAGCCGGGACGGGGTACTACGAGCAGTACTTC	CASSNLAGTGYYEQYF
.	TRBV11-3	once	TRBJ2-3	TGTGCCAAGGTGGATACTTTTTGGGATCCCAGGTACACAGATACGCAGTATTTT	CAKVDTFWDPRYTDTQYF
TRBD2	TRBV5-1	once	TRBJ2-1	TGCGCCAGCAGCGAACCTTTACTAGCGGGAGGGAACAATGAGCAGTTCTTC	CASSEPLLAGGNNEQFF
.	TRBV5-6	.	TRBJ2-5	TGTGCCAGCAACCCCGGGAGAAGAAAAGAGACCCAGTACTTC	CASNPGRRKETQYF
.	TRBV30	.	TRBJ2-2	TGTGCCTGGAGCCTGACAGGGAGGGCCGGGGAGCTGTTTTTT	CAWSLTGRAGELFF